This T cell receptor beta chain stems from a study of blood T cell repertoires in COVID-19. At the level of the study: Collection of acute and convalescent COVID-19 samples took place in the United States, Italy and Spain. T cells, B-cell-depleted T cells, or PBMCs provided the cDNA or gDNA that served as material.

The germline CDR1 and CDR2 sequences are MNHNY and SVGAGI (reference sequence). The CDR3 covers 14 residues. Trimming pared 3 bases from V and 3 bases from J, leaving 10 bases between. As originally analysed: Estimation of nucleated cell counts was performed using reference gene primer amplification. This table comes from immunoSEQ multiplex PCR, and its TCRdb copy is limited to in-frame clones, with some not included. That table gives V, J and clone size, and the DNA gave D and trimming. The sample lists 70,000 to 95,000 clones; around 89% were seen once. Only a few counts were recorded for this clone.

This chain uses TRBV6-6 with TRBJ2-3, with TRBD1 as a possible D gene (6 bases). What was sequenced was peripheral blood. The clonotype was recovered from a man between 65 and 85 years old with active or convalescent COVID-19. The CDR3 sequence is CASSYYRETDTQYF. In nucleotides, the CDR3 is TGTGCCAGCAGTTATTACAGGGAAACAGATACGCAGTATTTT.